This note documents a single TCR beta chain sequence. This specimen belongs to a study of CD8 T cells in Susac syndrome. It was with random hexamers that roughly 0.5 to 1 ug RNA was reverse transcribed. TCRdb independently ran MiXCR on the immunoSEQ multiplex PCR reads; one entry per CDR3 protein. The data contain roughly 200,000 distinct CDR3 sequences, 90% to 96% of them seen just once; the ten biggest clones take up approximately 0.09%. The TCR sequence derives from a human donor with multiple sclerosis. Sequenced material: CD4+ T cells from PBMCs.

The CDR3 DNA reads TGCGCCAGCAGCTTAGGCGGGGGCAAGTCCTACGAGCAGTACTTC. Residues: CASSLGGGKSYEQYF. This rearrangement joins TRBV5-1 to TRBJ2-7; perhaps TRBD2 as D (7 bases). V shed 2 bases and J shed 1 base, with 13 bases lying between them. This CDR3 has 15 amino acids. The germline gives CDR1 SGHRS, CDR2 YFSETQ.